These 28 T cell receptor beta chains share one sample of origin, sequenced in a study of coeliac disease. The assay was immunoSEQ multiplex PCR, and TCRdb's table has in-frame clones only and misses some. The profile shows around 3,700 clones, roughly three quarters of them singletons. The sample was intraepithelial lymphocytes from the gut. The receptors were gathered from a man aged 30-40 years with celiac disease.

The chain joins TRBV30 to TRBJ1-4, with D perhaps matching TRBD1 (5 bases). The germline CDR1 and CDR2 sequences are GTSNPN and SVGIG (reference sequence). This CDR3 has 13 amino acids. V was clipped by 1 base and J by 6 bases, with 9 bases between them. The CDR3 region is CAWSEAGYEKLFF. CDR3 DNA sequence: TGTGCCTGGAGTGAGGCAGGGTATGAAAAACTGTTTTTT.

The chain couples TRBV4-1 to TRBJ2-1; D not resolved. CDR1 and CDR2 from the germline V gene are MGHRA and YSYEKL. The CDR3 is 13 residues long. V was pared by 4 bases and J by 7 bases, with 11 bases between. In DNA form, the CDR3 reads TGCGCCAGCAGCCGTGTTGATAGAAATGAGCAGTTCTTC. Translated: CASSRVDRNEQFF.

This clone was seen more than once but under ten times. The chain is built from TRBV10-3 and TRBJ2-1; a possible D gene is TRBD2 (5 bases). Germline CDR1 ENHRY, CDR2 SYGVKD. V was clipped by 3 bases and J by 2 bases, with 14 bases between them. The CDR3 extends over 16 amino acids. The CDR3 bases are TGTGCCATCAGTGAAGGGTGGGAGAGCCCCTACAATGAGCAGTTCTTC. Amino acids: CAISEGWESPYNEQFF.

The CDR3 DNA sequence: TGTGCCAGCAGCTTAGGGACAGGGGGTTCCGATACGCAGTATTTT. Encoded protein: CASSLGTGGSDTQYF. This chain uses TRBV7-6 with TRBJ2-3; 10 nucleotides agree with TRBD1. Germline CDR1 reads SGHVS; CDR2 reads FNYEAQ. The CDR3 has 15 residues. The V and J ends lost 1 base and 6 bases, in that order; junction bases with no gene match: 4. The complete variable domain, with remaining parts taken from reference TRBV7-6 and TRBJ2-3, reads GAGVSQSPRYKVTKRGQDVALRCDPISGHVSLYWYRQALGQGPEFLTYFNYEAQQDKSGLPNDRFSAERPEGSISTLTIQRTEQRDSAMYRCASSLGTGGSDTQYFGPGTRLTVL.

The chain couples TRBV9 to TRBJ1-5; a possible D gene is TRBD1 (5 bases). The V end lost 4 bases, the J end lost 6 bases, and 14 bases lay between the germline ends. The CDR3 spans 14 residues. CDR1 is SGDLS and CDR2 is YYNGEE in the germline V gene. This CDR3 is CASSPGGEIQPQHF. The CDR3 coding sequence is TGTGCCAGCAGCCCCGGGGGGGAGATTCAGCCCCAGCATTTT.

This chain links TRBV5-8 with TRBJ1-5, with 7 bases aligning to TRBD1. Germline values: CDR1 SGHTS, CDR2 YDEGEE. Trimming took 2 bases from V and 2 from J; bases not matched to a gene: 1. The CDR3 is made up of 14 amino acids. CDR3 coding DNA: TGTGCCAGCAGCTTAACAGGGGGCAATCAGCCCCAGCATTTT. Protein: CASSLTGGNQPQHF.

The gene calls are TRBV18 and TRBJ1-2; weak D call: TRBD1 (6 bases). The V gene lost 5 bases and the J gene lost 6 bases, with 16 bases spanning the gap. CDR3 length: 14 amino acids. Germline CDR1 KGHSH, CDR2 LQKENI. As DNA, the CDR3 is TGTGCCAGCTCAAGTATGGACAGCTATGATGGCTACACCTTC. This encodes CASSSMDSYDGYTF.

Here the CDR3 reads CASDGDPSDTQYF. Written as DNA, the CDR3 is TGTGCCAGCGACGGAGATCCATCAGATACGCAGTATTTT. The rearrangement joins TRBV28 to TRBJ2-3, with D hard to call. Germline CDR1 is MDHEN and CDR2 is SYDVKM. The CDR3 contains 13 residues. Trimming left V 8 bases short and J 4 bases short, with 13 bases between.

The genes are TRBV7-2 and TRBJ1-5, with a possible D match to TRBD1 (5 bases). The CDR3 is made up of 13 amino acids. Germline V gives CDR1 SGHTA, CDR2 FQGNSA. The V end was cut by 2 bases, the J end by 7 bases, with 9 bases between. The DNA of the CDR3 is TGTGCCAGCAGCTTATCGGGGGACCAGCCCCAGCATTTT. Its protein product is CASSLSGDQPQHF. Using reference TRBV7-2 and TRBJ1-5 for the parts outside the CDR3, the full variable domain is GAGVSQSPSNKVTEKGKDVELRCDPISGHTALYWYRQSLGQGLEFLIYFQGNSAPDKSGLPSDRFSAERTGGSVSTLTIQRTQQEDSAVYLCASSLSGDQPQHFGDGTRLSIL.

This chain links TRBV10-2 with TRBJ2-5; maybe TRBD2 (6 bases). Trimming took off 7 bases at V and 5 bases at J, with 14 bases between the two ends. The CDR3 is 13 residues long. Looked up from germline, CDR1 is WSHSY and CDR2 is SAAADI. CDR3 nucleotides: TGCGCCAGCAAAGGAGGAGGGCCGGAGACCCAGTACTTC. Translation: CASKGGGPETQYF.

This rearrangement joins TRBV6-5 to TRBJ1-1; a weak D match, TRBD1 (6 bases). With 2 bases removed from V and 4 bases from J, the gap between germline ends came to 11 bases. Looked up from germline, CDR1 is MNHEY and CDR2 is SVGAGI. The CDR3 runs to 14 residues. For the CDR3, the DNA is TGTGCCAGCAGTTACGGGGGCGCGGGCACTGAAGCTTTCTTT. As protein: CASSYGGAGTEAFF.

J is TRBJ2-3 and V is TRBV14; a possible D gene is TRBD1 (6 bases). The CDR3 runs to 15 residues. CDR1 is SGHDN, CDR2 FVKESK, per germline. Trimming left V 0 bases short and J 2 bases short, with 9 bases between. The CDR3 here is CASSQETGLTDTQYF. The CDR3 nucleotides read TGTGCCAGCAGCCAAGAAACAGGGCTCACAGATACGCAGTATTTT.

A note on this clone: Other nucleotide sequences in the sample specify the same CDR3. The chain joins TRBV5-1 to TRBJ1-2; 9 positions agree with TRBD1. The junction had 4 bases not matched to a gene; V was cut back by 2 bases and J by 8 bases. Germline V gene sequence: CDR1 SGHRS, CDR2 YFSETQ. This CDR3 has 13 residues. CDR3 residues: CASSLRTGEGYTF. The CDR3 DNA reads TGCGCCAGCAGCTTAAGGACAGGGGAGGGCTACACCTTC. Using reference TRBV5-1 and TRBJ1-2 for the parts outside the CDR3, the full variable domain is KAGVTQTPRYLIKTRGQQVTLSCSPISGHRSVSWYQQTPGQGLQFLFEYFSETQRNKGNFPGRFSGRQFSNSRSEMNVSTLELGDSALYLCASSLRTGEGYTFGSGTRLTVV.

The V call is TRBV28, the J call TRBJ1-2; TRBD1 aligns across 11 bases. Germline loops: CDR1 MDHEN, CDR2 SYDVKM. The CDR3 loop spans 15 amino acids. The V and J ends lost 6 bases and 4 bases, in that order; junction bases with no gene match: 7. The CDR3 sequence is CASSRTGGSIYGYTF. The CDR3 DNA sequence: TGTGCCAGCAGCCGGACAGGGGGCTCCATCTATGGCTACACCTTC.

The V gene is TRBV5-4, the J gene TRBJ2-5, with a weak D call TRBD2 (6 bases). V lost 4 bases and J lost 5, with 18 bases in between. The CDR3 totals 15 residues. Per the germline V gene, CDR1 is SGHNT and CDR2 is YYREEE (reference sequence). CDR3 sequence: CASSHPRELEETQYF. DNA for the CDR3: TGTGCCAGCAGCCACCCACGGGAGCTGGAGGAGACCCAGTACTTC. The full variable domain, in which reference TRBV5-4 and TRBJ2-5 provide the parts outside the CDR3, is ETGVTQSPTHLIKTRGQQVTLRCSSQSGHNTVSWYQQALGQGPQFIFQYYREEENGRGNFPPRFSGLQFPNYSSELNVNALELDDSALYLCASSHPRELEETQYFGPGTRLLVL.

CDR3 bases: TGTGCCAGCAGCTTTCAGGGTAACCACGAGCAGTACTTC. Translation gives CASSFQGNHEQYF. The V gene is TRBV5-8, the J gene TRBJ2-7; D perhaps matches TRBD1 (5 bases). The ends were cut back, 2 bases at V and 5 bases at J, with 11 bases in the middle. CDR1 is SGHTS, CDR2 YDEGEE, per germline. The CDR3 runs to 13 residues.

V gene TRBV2 combines with J gene TRBJ2-3; a weak D match, TRBD2 (7 bases). The germline V gene has CDR1 SNHLY and CDR2 FYNNEI. V lost 8 bases to trimming and J lost 2 bases, with 11 bases between them. The CDR3 sequence is 13 residues long. The CDR3: CASGGASTDTQYF. DNA of the CDR3: TGTGCCAGCGGGGGGGCCTCCACAGATACGCAGTATTTT.

The chain couples TRBV7-2 to TRBJ2-5; a possible D gene is TRBD2 (5 bases). V was trimmed by 5 bases and J by 5 bases, leaving 18 bases between them. CDR3 length: 15 residues. Germline-derived CDR1 and CDR2 are SGHTA and FQGNSA. The CDR3 DNA reads as TGTGCCAGCAGCCAACAGTGGGGTCGGGGTGAGACCCAGTACTTC. Encoded protein: CASSQQWGRGETQYF.

The J gene is TRBJ2-5, the V gene TRBV27, with 7 bases that match TRBD1. The CDR3 is made up of 13 amino acids. The J segment lost 5 bases and the V segment lost 3 bases, leaving 3 bases of the junction unmatched. The germline V gene encodes CDR1 MNHEY and CDR2 SMNVEV (reference sequence). The CDR3: CASSLRGRETQYF. Here the CDR3 DNA reads TGTGCCAGCAGTTTGAGGGGGCGGGAGACCCAGTACTTC.

The genes are TRBV13 and TRBJ2-1, with D unclear. Germline lookup yields CDR1 PRHDT and CDR2 FYEKMQ (reference sequence). The CDR3 extends over 13 amino acids. V lost 2 bases and J 9 bases, leaving 11 bases between the germline ends. CDR3 sequence (DNA): TGTGCCAGCAGCTTACACGAGATTTTTGAGCAGTTCTTC. The encoded protein is CASSLHEIFEQFF.

The chain couples TRBV27 to TRBJ2-1; perhaps TRBD2 as D (5 bases). The CDR3 contains 12 residues. The V and J ends lost 3 bases and 9 bases respectively, with 9 bases between them. Per the germline V gene, CDR1 is MNHEY and CDR2 is SMNVEV (reference sequence). The CDR3 DNA follows: TGTGCCAGCAGTTTCGGGGTTGGTGAGCAGTTCTTC. Translation: CASSFGVGEQFF.

This clone was seen once. V gene TRBV5-4 combines with J gene TRBJ1-3; D uncertain. CDR1 is SGHNT and CDR2 is YYREEE in the germline V gene (reference sequence). The V end lost 0 bases, the J end lost 2 bases, and 6 bases lay between the germline ends. The CDR3 contains 14 residues. The CDR3 sequence is CASSLGSAGNTIYF. CDR3 nucleotide sequence: TGTGCCAGCAGCTTGGGGTCAGCTGGAAACACCATATATTTT.

This clone came up once. The V call is TRBV4-3, the J call TRBJ1-2, with D unresolved. V was shortened by 0 bases and J by 4 bases, with 12 bases between the two germline ends. This CDR3 contains 15 residues. CDR1 and CDR2 from the germline V gene are LGHNA and YSLEER. The CDR3 loop reads CASSQDRGSGYGYTF. CDR3 coding DNA: TGCGCCAGCAGCCAAGATAGAGGGTCCGGCTATGGCTACACCTTC.

This chain connects TRBV2 to TRBJ2-1, with 12 nucleotides matching TRBD2. The length of the CDR3 is 17 residues. CDR1 SNHLY and CDR2 FYNNEI come from the germline V gene. With 8 bases clipped from V and 6 bases from J, the junction kept 14 bases outside the gene matches. The CDR3 protein is CASLGATSGGTLNEQFF. The CDR3 DNA follows: TGTGCCAGCCTTGGGGCGACTAGCGGGGGAACTCTCAATGAGCAGTTCTTC.

This chain links TRBV5-8 with TRBJ2-7, with D unresolved. Trimming stripped 4 bases from V and 3 bases from J, with 11 bases between. Per the germline V gene, CDR1 is SGHTS and CDR2 is YDEGEE. The CDR3 consists of 13 residues. The CDR3: CASSRTLSYEQYF. CDR3 nucleotides: TGTGCCAGCAGCCGAACTTTAAGCTACGAGCAGTACTTC.

The CDR3 region is CASSIRYYNTGELFF. CDR3 in DNA: TGTGCCAGTAGTATTCGCTATTACAACACCGGGGAGCTGTTTTTT. The chain joins TRBV19 to TRBJ2-2; D not certain. The CDR3 spans 15 residues. CDR1 is LNHDA and CDR2 is SQIVND in the germline V gene (reference sequence). The V gene lost 3 bases and the J gene lost 2 bases, with 10 bases spanning the gap.

The rearrangement joins TRBV27 to TRBJ1-2; 11 positions match TRBD1. There are 16 residues in the CDR3. Germline V gene lookup returns CDR1 MNHEY and CDR2 SMNVEV (reference sequence). With V trimmed by 3 bases and J by 1 base, 4 bases remained unmatched. Here the CDR3 reads CASSFRDRGYNYGYTF. The CDR3 DNA reads TGTGCCAGCAGTTTCCGGGACAGGGGGTATAACTATGGCTACACCTTC.

The rearrangement uses TRBV7-9 and TRBJ1-2; D gene uncertain. Deletions cut 3 bases from V and 3 bases from J, with 17 bases between. From germline, CDR1 is SEHNR and CDR2 FQNEAQ (reference sequence). The CDR3 is 16 residues long. CDR3 DNA: TGTGCCAGCAGCTTTCCCCACACGATCCCTGACTATGGCTACACCTTC. Its protein is CASSFPHTIPDYGYTF.